This TCR beta chain was recorded in a study of cytomegalovirus exposure and HLA in healthy donors. Study-level information: In a previous analysis, 120 million or so unique TCR beta sequences were found from 170 million or so T cells.

This CDR3 spans 18 amino acids. Germline CDR1 and CDR2: KGHSH and LQKENI. V gave up 6 bases and J gave up 3 bases; unmatched junction bases: 17. Remarks on this clone: Its specificity is unknown.

Primers included in the PCR were 60 Vbeta and 13 Jbeta primers. Sequencing used immunoSEQ multiplex PCR; TCRdb keeps in-frame clones, though not all of them. The profile covers about 140,000 clones, with about 74% appearing a single time and approximately 2% taken by the ten largest. Points from the study as a whole: Later work found most CMV-associated TCR beta chains apparently HLA-restricted. It was about 180 TCR beta chains that were listed as cytomegalovirus-associated.

The receptor comes from a woman in her thirties or forties in good health and CMV-seronegative. Sequencing used PBMCs. V and J are TRBV18 and TRBJ2-7; TRBD2 agrees at 10 bases. The CDR3 DNA is TGTGCCAGCTCGCTACTTCAGACAGCGGGGGGGCTTATCTACGAGCAGTACTTC. Amino acid sequence: CASSLLQTAGGLIYEQYF.